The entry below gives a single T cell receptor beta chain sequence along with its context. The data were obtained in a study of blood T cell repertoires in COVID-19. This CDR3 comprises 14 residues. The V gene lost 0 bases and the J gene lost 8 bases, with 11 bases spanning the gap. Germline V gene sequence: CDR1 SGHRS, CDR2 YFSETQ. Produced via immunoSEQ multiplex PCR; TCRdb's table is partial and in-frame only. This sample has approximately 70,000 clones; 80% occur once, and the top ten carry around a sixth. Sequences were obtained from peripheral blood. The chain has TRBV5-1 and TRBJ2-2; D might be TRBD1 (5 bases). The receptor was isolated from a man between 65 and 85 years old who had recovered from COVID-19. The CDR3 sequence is CASSLGADIGELFF. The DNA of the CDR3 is TGCGCCAGCAGCTTGGGGGCGGACATAGGGGAGCTGTTTTTT. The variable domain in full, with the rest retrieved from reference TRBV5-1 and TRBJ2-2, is KAGVTQTPRYLIKTRGQQVTLSCSPISGHRSVSWYQQTPGQGLQFLFEYFSETQRNKGNFPGRFSGRQFSNSRSEMNVSTLELGDSALYLCASSLGADIGELFFGEGSRLTVL.